This TCR beta chain was captured by sequencing in a study of T cell responses to AZD1222 COVID-19 vaccine. Sequencing used immunoSEQ multiplex PCR; TCRdb keeps in-frame clones, though not all of them. This table has about 100,000 clones, about nine tenths appearing once. The receptor's source is an adult in good health. Sequenced here: peripheral blood, sampled on day 0 of AZD1222 vaccination.

CDR3 nucleotide sequence: TGTGCCAGCAGCTTCAGGGGTGGATACGCTGAAGCTTTCTTT. It specifies CASSFRGGYAEAFF. J is TRBJ1-1 and V is TRBV5-4; possibly TRBD1 for D (6 bases). Germline loops: CDR1 SGHNT, CDR2 YYREEE (reference sequence). V was clipped by 2 bases and J by 6 bases, with 14 bases between them. CDR3 size: 14 residues.